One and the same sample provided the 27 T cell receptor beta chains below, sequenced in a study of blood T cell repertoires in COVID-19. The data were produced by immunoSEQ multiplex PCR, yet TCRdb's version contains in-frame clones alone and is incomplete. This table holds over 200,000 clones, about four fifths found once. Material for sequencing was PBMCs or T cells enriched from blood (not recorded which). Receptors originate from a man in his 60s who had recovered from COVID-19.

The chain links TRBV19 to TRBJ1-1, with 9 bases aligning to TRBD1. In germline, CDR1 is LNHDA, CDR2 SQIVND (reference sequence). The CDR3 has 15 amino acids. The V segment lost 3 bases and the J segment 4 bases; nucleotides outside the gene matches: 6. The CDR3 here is CASSISGDRVTEAFF. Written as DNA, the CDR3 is TGTGCCAGTAGTATTTCGGGGGACAGGGTCACTGAAGCTTTCTTT.

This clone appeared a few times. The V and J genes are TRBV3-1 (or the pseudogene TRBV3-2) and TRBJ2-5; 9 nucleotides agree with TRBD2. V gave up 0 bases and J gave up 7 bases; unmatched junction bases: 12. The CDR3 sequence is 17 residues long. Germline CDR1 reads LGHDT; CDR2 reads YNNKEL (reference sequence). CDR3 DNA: TGTGCCAGCAGCCAAGAGGGAGCGGGGGGCCGAGGTGGGACCCAGTACTTC. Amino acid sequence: CASSQEGAGGRGGTQYF.

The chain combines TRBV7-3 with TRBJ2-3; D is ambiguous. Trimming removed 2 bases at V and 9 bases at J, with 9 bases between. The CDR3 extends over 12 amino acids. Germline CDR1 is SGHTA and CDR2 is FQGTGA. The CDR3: CASSLGVGTQYF. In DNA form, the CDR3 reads TGTGCCAGCAGCTTAGGAGTCGGGACGCAGTATTTT.

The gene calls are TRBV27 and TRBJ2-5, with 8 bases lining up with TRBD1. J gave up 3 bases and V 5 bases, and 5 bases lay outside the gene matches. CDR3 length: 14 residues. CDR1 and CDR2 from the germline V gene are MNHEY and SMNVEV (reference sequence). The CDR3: CASSPQTGEETQYF. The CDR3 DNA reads TGTGCCAGCAGTCCCCAGACAGGGGAAGAGACCCAGTACTTC.

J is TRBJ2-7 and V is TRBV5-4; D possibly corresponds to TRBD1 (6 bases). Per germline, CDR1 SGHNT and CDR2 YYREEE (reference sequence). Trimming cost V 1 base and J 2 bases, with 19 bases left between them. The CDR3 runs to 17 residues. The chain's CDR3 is CASSLLPVQGYPYEQYF. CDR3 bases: TGTGCCAGCAGCTTGTTACCTGTGCAGGGGTACCCCTACGAGCAGTACTTC.

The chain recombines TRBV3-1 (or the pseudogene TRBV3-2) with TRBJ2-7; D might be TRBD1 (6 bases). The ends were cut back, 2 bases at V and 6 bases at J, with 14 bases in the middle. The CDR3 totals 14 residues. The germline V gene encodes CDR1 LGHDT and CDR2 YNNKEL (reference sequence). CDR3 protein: CASSQRQDLLEQYF. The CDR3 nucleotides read TGTGCCAGCAGCCAACGACAGGATCTACTCGAGCAGTACTTC.

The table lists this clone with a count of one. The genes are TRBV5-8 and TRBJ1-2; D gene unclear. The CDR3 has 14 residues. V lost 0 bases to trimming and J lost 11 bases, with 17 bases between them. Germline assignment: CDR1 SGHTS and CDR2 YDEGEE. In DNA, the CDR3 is TGTGCCAGCAGCTTGGATGGAGTTGACTTGTCGTACACCTTC. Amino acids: CASSLDGVDLSYTF.

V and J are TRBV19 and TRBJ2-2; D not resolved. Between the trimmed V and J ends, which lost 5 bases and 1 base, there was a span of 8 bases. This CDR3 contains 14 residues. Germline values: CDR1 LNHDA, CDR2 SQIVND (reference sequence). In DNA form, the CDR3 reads TGTGCCAGTAGTCAGTCGGGGAACACCGGGGAGCTGTTTTTT. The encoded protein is CASSQSGNTGELFF.

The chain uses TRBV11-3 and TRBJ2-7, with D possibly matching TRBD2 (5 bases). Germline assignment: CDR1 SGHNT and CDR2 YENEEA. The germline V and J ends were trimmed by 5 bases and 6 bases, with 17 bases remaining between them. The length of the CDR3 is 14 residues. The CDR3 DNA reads TGTGCCAGCAGCATCGGGGTATCGGGGTCCGAGCAGTACTTC. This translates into CASSIGVSGSEQYF. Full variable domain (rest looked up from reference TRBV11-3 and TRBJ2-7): EAGVVQSPRYKIIEKKQPVAFWCNPISGHNTLYWYLQNLGQGPELLIRYENEEAVDDSQLPKDRFSAERLKGVDSTLKIQPAELGDSAVYLCASSIGVSGSEQYFGPGTRLTVT.

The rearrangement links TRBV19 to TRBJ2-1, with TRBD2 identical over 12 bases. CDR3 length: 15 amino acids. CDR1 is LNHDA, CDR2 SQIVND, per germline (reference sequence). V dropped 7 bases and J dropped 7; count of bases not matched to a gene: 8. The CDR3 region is CASTFTSGGHNEQFF. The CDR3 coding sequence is TGTGCCAGTACTTTCACTAGCGGGGGGCATAATGAGCAGTTCTTC.

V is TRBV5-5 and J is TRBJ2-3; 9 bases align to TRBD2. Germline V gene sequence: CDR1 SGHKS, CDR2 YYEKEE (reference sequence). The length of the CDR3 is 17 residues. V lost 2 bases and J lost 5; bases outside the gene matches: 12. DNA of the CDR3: TGTGCCAGCAGCTTTCAAGGCGGGGGGGCCTATAGAGATACGCAGTATTTT. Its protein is CASSFQGGGAYRDTQYF. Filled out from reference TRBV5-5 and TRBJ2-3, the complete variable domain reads DAGVTQSPTHLIKTRGQQVTLRCSPISGHKSVSWYQQVLGQGPQFIFQYYEKEERGRGNFPDRFSARQFPNYSSELNVNALLLGDSALYLCASSFQGGGAYRDTQYFGPGTRLTVL.

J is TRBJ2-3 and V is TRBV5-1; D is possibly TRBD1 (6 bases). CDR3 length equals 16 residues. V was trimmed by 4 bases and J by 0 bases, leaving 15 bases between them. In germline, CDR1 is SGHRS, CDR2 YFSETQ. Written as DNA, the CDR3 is TGCGCCAGCAGCCCCTCGGGACAACGTAGCACAGATACGCAGTATTTT. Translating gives CASSPSGQRSTDTQYF.

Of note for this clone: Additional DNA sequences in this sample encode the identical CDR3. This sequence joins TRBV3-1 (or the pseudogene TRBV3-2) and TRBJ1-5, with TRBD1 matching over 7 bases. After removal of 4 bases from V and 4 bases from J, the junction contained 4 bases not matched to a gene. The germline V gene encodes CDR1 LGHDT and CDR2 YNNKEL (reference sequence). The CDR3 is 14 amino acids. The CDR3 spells CASSLTGVNQPQHF. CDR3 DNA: TGTGCCAGCAGCCTTACAGGGGTGAATCAGCCCCAGCATTTT.

CDR3 loop: CASKNPGTVTEAFF. The DNA of the CDR3 is TGTGCCAGTAAGAACCCCGGGACAGTCACTGAAGCTTTCTTT. This chain uses TRBV19 with TRBJ1-1; 7 positions match TRBD1. The CDR3 runs to 14 residues. V shed 7 bases and J 4 bases; nucleotides not matched to a gene: 9. CDR1 is LNHDA, CDR2 SQIVND, per germline (reference sequence).

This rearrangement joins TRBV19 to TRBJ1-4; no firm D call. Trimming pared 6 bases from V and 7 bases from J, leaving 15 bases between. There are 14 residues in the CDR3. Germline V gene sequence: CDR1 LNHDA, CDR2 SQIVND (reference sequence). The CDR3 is CASSNWAVSEKLFF. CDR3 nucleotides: TGTGCCAGTAGCAACTGGGCAGTATCTGAAAAACTGTTTTTT.

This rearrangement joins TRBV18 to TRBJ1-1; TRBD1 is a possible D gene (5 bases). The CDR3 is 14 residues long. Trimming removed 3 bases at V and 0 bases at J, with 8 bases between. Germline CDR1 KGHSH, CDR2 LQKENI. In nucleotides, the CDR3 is TGTGCCAGCTCACCGGCGACAGTGAACACTGAAGCTTTCTTT. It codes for CASSPATVNTEAFF.

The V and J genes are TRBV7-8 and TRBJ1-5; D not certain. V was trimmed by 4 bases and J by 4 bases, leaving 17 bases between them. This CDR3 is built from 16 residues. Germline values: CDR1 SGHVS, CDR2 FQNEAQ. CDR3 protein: CASSSVSRGYNQPQHF. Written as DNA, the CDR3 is TGTGCCAGCAGCTCCGTCTCTCGGGGATATAATCAGCCCCAGCATTTT.

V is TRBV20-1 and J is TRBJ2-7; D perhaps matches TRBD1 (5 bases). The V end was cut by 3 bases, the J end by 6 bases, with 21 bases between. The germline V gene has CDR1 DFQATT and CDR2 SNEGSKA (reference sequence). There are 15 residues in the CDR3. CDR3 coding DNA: TGCAGTGCTAGTGGGCAGGGTGCGGTGGCCTCCGAGCAGTACTTC. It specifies CSASGQGAVASEQYF.

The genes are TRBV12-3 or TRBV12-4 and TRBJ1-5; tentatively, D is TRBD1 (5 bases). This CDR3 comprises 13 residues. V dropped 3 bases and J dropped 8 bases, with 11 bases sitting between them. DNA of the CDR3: TGTGCCAGCAGTTTGAAGGGGTATGAGCCCCAGCATTTT. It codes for CASSLKGYEPQHF.

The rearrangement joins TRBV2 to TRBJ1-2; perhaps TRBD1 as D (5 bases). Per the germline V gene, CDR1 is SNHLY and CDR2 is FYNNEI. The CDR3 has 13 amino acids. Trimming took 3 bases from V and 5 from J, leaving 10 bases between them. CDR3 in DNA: TGTGCCAGCAGTGACCCAGGGCTATATGGCTACACCTTC. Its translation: CASSDPGLYGYTF.

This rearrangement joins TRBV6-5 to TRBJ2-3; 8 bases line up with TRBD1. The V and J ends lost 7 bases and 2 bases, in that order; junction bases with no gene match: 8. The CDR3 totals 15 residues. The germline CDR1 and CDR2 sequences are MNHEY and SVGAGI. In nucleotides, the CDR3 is TGTGCCAGCAAGGCAGGGGGCGGCTACACAGATACGCAGTATTTT. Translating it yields CASKAGGGYTDTQYF.

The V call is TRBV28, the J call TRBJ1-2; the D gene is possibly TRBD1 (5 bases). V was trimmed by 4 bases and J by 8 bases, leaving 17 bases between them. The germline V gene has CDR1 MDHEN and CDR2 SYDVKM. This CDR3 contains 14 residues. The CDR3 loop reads CASSSRTTGGGYTF. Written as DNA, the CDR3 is TGTGCCAGCAGTTCGCGGACAACGGGGGGAGGCTACACCTTC.

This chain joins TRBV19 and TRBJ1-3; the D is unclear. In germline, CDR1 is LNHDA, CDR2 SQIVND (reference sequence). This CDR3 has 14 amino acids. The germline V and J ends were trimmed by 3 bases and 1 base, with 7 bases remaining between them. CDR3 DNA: TGTGCCAGTAGTATCGGGGTATCTGGAAACACCATATATTTT. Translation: CASSIGVSGNTIYF.

CDR3 residues: CATSGPGGYNEQFF. CDR3 in DNA: TGTGCCACCAGTGGACCGGGGGGATACAATGAGCAGTTCTTC. The chain has TRBV24-1 and TRBJ2-1, with 7 bases aligning to TRBD2. The CDR3 has 14 amino acids. Trimming removed 5 bases from V and 4 bases from J; junction bases left unmatched: 4. The germline gives CDR1 KGHDR, CDR2 SFDVKD.

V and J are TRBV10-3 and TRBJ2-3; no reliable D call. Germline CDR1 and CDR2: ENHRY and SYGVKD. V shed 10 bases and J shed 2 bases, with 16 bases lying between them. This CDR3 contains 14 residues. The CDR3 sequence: CATLSGYPTDTQYF. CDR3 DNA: TGTGCCACCCTATCGGGTTACCCCACAGATACGCAGTATTTT.

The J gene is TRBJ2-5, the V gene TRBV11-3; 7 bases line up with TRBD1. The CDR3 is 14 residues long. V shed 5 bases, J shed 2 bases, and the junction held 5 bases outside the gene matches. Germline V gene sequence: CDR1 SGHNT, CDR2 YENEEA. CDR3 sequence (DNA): TGTGCCAGCAGCCTAAGGACAGGACAAGAGACCCAGTACTTC. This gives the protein CASSLRTGQETQYF.

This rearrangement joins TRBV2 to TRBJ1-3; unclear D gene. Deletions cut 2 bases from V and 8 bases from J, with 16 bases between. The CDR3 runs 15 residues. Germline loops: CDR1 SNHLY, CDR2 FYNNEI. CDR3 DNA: TGTGCCAGCAGTGAAAGGTCAGCGAATGTGCACACCATATATTTT. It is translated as CASSERSANVHTIYF. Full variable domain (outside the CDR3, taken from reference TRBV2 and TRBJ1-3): EPEVTQTPSHQVTQMGQEVILRCVPISNHLYFYWYRQILGQKVEFLVSFYNNEISEKSEIFDDQFSVERPDGSNFTLKIRSTKLEDSAMYFCASSERSANVHTIYFGEGSWLTVV.